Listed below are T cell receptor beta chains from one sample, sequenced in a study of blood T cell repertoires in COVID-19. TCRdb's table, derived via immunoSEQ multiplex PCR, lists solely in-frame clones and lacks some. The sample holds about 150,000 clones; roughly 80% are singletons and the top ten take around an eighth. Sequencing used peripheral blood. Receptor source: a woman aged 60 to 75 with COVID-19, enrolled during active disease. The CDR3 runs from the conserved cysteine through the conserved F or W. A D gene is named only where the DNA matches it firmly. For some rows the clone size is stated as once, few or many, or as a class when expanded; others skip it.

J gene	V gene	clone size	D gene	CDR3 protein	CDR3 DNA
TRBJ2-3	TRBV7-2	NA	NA	CASSLSVGGGPQTDTQYF	TGTGCCAGCAGCTTAAGCGTGGGAGGGGGACCGCAAACAGATACGCAGTATTTT
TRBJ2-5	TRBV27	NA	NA	CASRRLGEAETQYF	TGTGCCAGCAGACGACTAGGGGAGGCGGAGACCCAGTACTTC
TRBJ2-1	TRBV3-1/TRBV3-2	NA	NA	CASSPRERINEQFF	TGTGCCAGCAGCCCTAGGGAGCGCATAAATGAGCAGTTCTTC
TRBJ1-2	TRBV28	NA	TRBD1	CASSLTGGDGYTF	TGTGCCAGCAGTTTAACAGGGGGCGATGGCTACACCTTC
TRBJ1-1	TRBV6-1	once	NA	CASSEARTNMATEAFF	TGTGCCAGCAGTGAAGCCCGTACTAACATGGCCACTGAAGCTTTCTTT
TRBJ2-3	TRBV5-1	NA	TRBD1	CASREQGAPDTQYF	TGCGCCAGCAGAGAACAGGGGGCGCCAGATACGCAGTATTTT
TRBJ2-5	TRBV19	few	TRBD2	CASSNSPAGGQETQYF	TGTGCCAGTAGTAATAGCCCAGCGGGGGGCCAAGAGACCCAGTACTTC
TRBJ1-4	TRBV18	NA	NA	CASSPPRQGGNEKLFF	TGTGCCAGCTCCCCCCCGCGTCAGGGAGGGAATGAAAAACTGTTTTTT
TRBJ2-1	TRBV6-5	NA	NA	CASRYDGTSYNEQFF	TGTGCCAGCAGATACGACGGGACTTCCTACAATGAGCAGTTCTTC
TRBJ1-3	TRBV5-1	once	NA	CASSLQTTNSGNTIYF	TGCGCCAGCAGCCTTCAGACTACAAACAGTGGAAACACCATATATTTT
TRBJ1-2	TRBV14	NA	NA	CASSQDQEGYGYTF	TGTGCCAGCAGCCAAGATCAGGAGGGCTATGGCTACACCTTC
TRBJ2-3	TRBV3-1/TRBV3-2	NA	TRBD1	CASSQDQRGTGVRTDTQYF	TGTGCCAGCAGCCAAGATCAGAGGGGGACAGGGGTGCGCACAGATACGCAGTATTTT
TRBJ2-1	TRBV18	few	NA	CASSLRSESYNEQFF	TGTGCCAGCTCACTCCGCTCAGAATCCTACAATGAGCAGTTCTTC
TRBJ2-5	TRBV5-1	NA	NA	CASSSGLYTTAGTQYF	TGCGCCAGCAGCTCAGGACTCTACACAACCGCCGGGACCCAGTACTTC
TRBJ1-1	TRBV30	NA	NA	CALSEVTEAFF	TGTGCCTTGTCGGAGGTAACTGAAGCTTTCTTT
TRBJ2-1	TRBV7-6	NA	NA	CASSLAAGSEQFF	TGTGCCAGCAGCTTAGCGGCCGGGAGCGAGCAGTTCTTC
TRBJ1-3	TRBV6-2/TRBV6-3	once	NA	CASSSRGTGNTIYF	TGTGCCAGCAGTTCACGGGGGACTGGAAACACCATATATTTT
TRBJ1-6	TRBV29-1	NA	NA	CSVGDLYNSPLHF	TGCAGCGTAGGGGACTTATATAATTCACCCCTCCACTTT
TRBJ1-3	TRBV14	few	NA	CASSQASGNTIYF	TGTGCCAGCAGCCAGGCCTCTGGAAACACCATATATTTT
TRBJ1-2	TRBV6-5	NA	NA	CASSPYEQGGYTF	TGTGCCAGCAGCCCCTACGAACAGGGTGGCTACACCTTC
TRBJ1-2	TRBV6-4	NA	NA	CASSEGAHYGYTF	TGTGCCAGCAGTGAAGGGGCCCACTATGGCTACACCTTC
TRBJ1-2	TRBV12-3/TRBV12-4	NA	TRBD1	CASSQGQRYGYTF	TGTGCCAGCAGTCAGGGACAGCGCTATGGCTACACCTTC
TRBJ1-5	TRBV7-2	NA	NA	CASSLEARRKNQPQHF	TGTGCCAGCAGCTTAGAGGCCAGGAGGAAAAATCAGCCCCAGCATTTT
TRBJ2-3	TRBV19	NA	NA	CASSEYRDTQYF	TGTGCCAGTAGTGAATACAGAGATACGCAGTATTTT
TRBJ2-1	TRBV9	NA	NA	CASSVAVTGIYNEQFF	TGTGCCAGCAGCGTAGCAGTGACCGGGATCTACAATGAGCAGTTCTTC
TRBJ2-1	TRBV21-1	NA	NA	CASSKVRDILINEQFF	TGTGCCAGCAGCAAAGTCCGGGACATCTTAATCAATGAGCAGTTCTTC
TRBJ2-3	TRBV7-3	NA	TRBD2	CASSFVTSANTDTQYF	TGTGCCAGCAGCTTTGTCACTAGCGCTAACACAGATACGCAGTATTTT